This T cell receptor (beta chain) was captured in a study of blood T cell repertoires in COVID-19. On the study more broadly: PBMCs, B-cell-depleted T cells, or T cells were the source of the cDNA or gDNA that made up the material.

This clone was detected only a few times. Sequencing used immunoSEQ multiplex PCR; TCRdb keeps in-frame clones, though not all of them. The sample lists roughly 40,000 clones; roughly 80% were seen once. CDR1 and CDR2 from the germline V gene are MNHNS and SASEGT. The V end lost 2 bases, the J end lost 1 base, and 14 bases lay between the germline ends. This CDR3 comprises 16 residues. The chain uses TRBV6-1 and TRBJ1-1; D remains unclear. This sequence originates from a human donor with acute or convalescent COVID-19. The donor label of this sample is uncertain. The sample was peripheral blood. CDR3 sequence (DNA): TGTGCCAGCAGTGAATATGTAACAGATAAGAACACTGAAGCTTTCTTT. Protein: CASSEYVTDKNTEAFF.